A single sample is the source of the 19 T cell receptor beta chains below, sequenced in a study of OX40 agonist ivuxolimab in advanced cancers. The method was immunoSEQ multiplex PCR; TCRdb's version includes in-frame clones alone and lacks a portion of them. The sample lists about 72,000 clones, about 91% occurring once. The source material was CD4+ or CD8+ T cells sorted from blood, sampled in a trial of the OX40 agonist ivuxolimab. Receptors were obtained from an adult with an advanced solid tumor such as melanoma, head and neck, liver or kidney cancer.

Note on this clone: This specimen includes other DNA sequences encoding the same CDR3. The chain links TRBV18 to TRBJ2-2; D remains ambiguous. The germline V and J ends were trimmed by 0 bases and 3 bases, with 11 bases remaining between them. The CDR3 loop spans 16 amino acids. In germline, CDR1 is KGHSH, CDR2 LQKENI. For the CDR3, the DNA is TGTGCCAGCTCACCACCGAATCAGAAACACACCGGGGAGCTGTTTTTT. This encodes CASSPPNQKHTGELFF.

V is TRBV6-1 and J is TRBJ1-1; D ambiguous. V lost 5 bases to trimming and J lost 1 base, with 8 bases between them. The germline gives CDR1 MNHNS, CDR2 SASEGT. The length of the CDR3 is 13 residues. CDR3: CASSLGRNTEAFF. In DNA, the CDR3 is TGTGCCAGCAGTTTAGGTAGGAACACTGAAGCTTTCTTT.

The V call is TRBV5-1, the J call TRBJ1-1; D might be TRBD1 (6 bases). The CDR3 length is 15 residues. The germline CDR1 and CDR2 sequences are SGHRS and YFSETQ. Trimming removed 3 bases at V and 2 bases at J, with 14 bases between. The CDR3 is CASSSRQEFNTEAFF. CDR3 bases: TGCGCCAGCAGCTCCCGACAGGAGTTTAACACTGAAGCTTTCTTT.

The rearrangement joins TRBV19 to TRBJ1-2; tentatively, D is TRBD1 (5 bases). The CDR3 covers 15 residues. The germline V gene encodes CDR1 LNHDA and CDR2 SQIVND (reference sequence). Trimming cost V 6 bases and J 8 bases, with 22 bases left between them. The CDR3 coding sequence is TGTGCCAGTAGCCCATGGGGACGGGGCCGGGACGGCTACACCTTC. Protein: CASSPWGRGRDGYTF.

The CDR3 loop reads CASSLGGRINTGELFF. As DNA, the CDR3 is TGTGCCAGCAGCTTGGGTGGCAGGATCAACACCGGGGAGCTGTTTTTT. The genes are TRBV4-2 and TRBJ2-2; unclear D gene. Germline V lookup: CDR1 LGHNA, CDR2 YNFKEQ. Trimming removed 5 bases from V and 2 bases from J, with 15 bases in between. CDR3 size: 16 residues.

The chain carries TRBV7-3 and TRBJ2-2; TRBD2 aligns across 10 bases. The V and J ends lost 4 bases and 5 bases, in that order; junction bases with no gene match: 7. The CDR3 has 16 residues. Looked up from germline, CDR1 is SGHTA and CDR2 is FQGTGA. CDR3 bases: TGTGCCAGCAGCTCTCCCACTAGCGGGGTAACCGGGGAGCTGTTTTTT. It is translated as CASSSPTSGVTGELFF.

This chain connects TRBV19 to TRBJ2-7, with no clear D. The CDR3 runs to 13 residues. The V gene lost 3 bases and the J gene lost 5 bases, with 11 bases spanning the gap. The germline V gene has CDR1 LNHDA and CDR2 SQIVND (reference sequence). The CDR3 DNA reads TGTGCCAGTAGTATTGCAGGTATCAACGAGCAGTACTTC. Encoded protein: CASSIAGINEQYF. The full variable domain, in which reference TRBV19 and TRBJ2-7 provide the parts outside the CDR3, is DGGITQSPKYLFRKEGQNVTLSCEQNLNHDAMYWYRQDPGQGLRLIYYSQIVNDFQKGDIAEGYSVSREKKESFPLTVTSAQKNPTAFYLCASSIAGINEQYFGPGTRLTVT.

This chain connects TRBV6-5 to TRBJ2-1, with D possibly matching TRBD1 (6 bases). Trimming removed 4 bases at V and 8 bases at J, with 15 bases between. Germline V gene sequence: CDR1 MNHEY, CDR2 SVGAGI. The CDR3 is 14 amino acids. The CDR3 spells CASSSAVQGHEQFF. As DNA, the CDR3 is TGTGCCAGCAGTTCAGCTGTCCAGGGGCATGAGCAGTTCTTC.

In its sample, this clone was seen a few times. In the same sample, other DNA sequences code for this CDR3. The V gene is TRBV7-2, the J gene TRBJ2-2; TRBD2 matches at 10 bases. The length of the CDR3 is 16 residues. J was trimmed by 4 bases and V by 2 bases; bases with no gene match: 4. The V gene's germline CDR1 is SGHTA and CDR2 FQGNSA. The DNA of the CDR3 is TGTGCCAGCAGCTTACGACTAGCGGGCCCCACCGGGGAGCTGTTTTTT. Its protein is CASSLRLAGPTGELFF.

This chain connects TRBV18 to TRBJ2-7, with D possibly being TRBD1 (6 bases). From germline, CDR1 is KGHSH and CDR2 LQKENI. The CDR3 consists of 15 residues. The V gene lost 3 bases and the J gene lost 4 bases, with 16 bases spanning the gap. The CDR3 DNA reads as TGTGCCAGCTCACCGACAGGTTCTTTCGAATACGAGCAGTACTTC. This sequence encodes CASSPTGSFEYEQYF.

This chain joins TRBV28 and TRBJ2-7; D may be TRBD2 (5 bases). The length of the CDR3 is 13 residues. V lost 6 bases and J lost 3, with 12 bases in between. CDR1 is MDHEN, CDR2 SYDVKM, per germline. CDR3 nucleotides: TGTGCCAGCAGCCGCGCAGCGGTCTACGAGCAGTACTTC. Amino acids: CASSRAAVYEQYF.

CDR3 loop: CASSEVTNQPQHF. CDR3 nucleotides: TGTGCCAGCAGTGAAGTCACTAATCAGCCCCAGCATTTT. This rearrangement joins TRBV6-1 to TRBJ1-5; D is uncertain. In germline, CDR1 is MNHNS, CDR2 SASEGT. Deletions cut 1 base from V and 4 bases from J, with 5 bases between. This CDR3 has 13 amino acids.

This clone occurred a few times. In the same sample, other DNA sequences code for this CDR3. The chain joins TRBV21-1 to TRBJ1-3; no check of the table's D call, TRBD1, against the DNA was made. TRBV21-1 is a listed pseudogene. The CDR3 is 15 amino acids. The CDR3 sequence is CASSNARDTVHTIYF. In DNA form, the CDR3 reads TGTGCCAGCAGCAACGCCCGGGACACCGTTCACACCATATATTTT.

This sequence joins TRBV5-6 and TRBJ2-7; 7 nucleotides line up with TRBD1. V lost 1 base and J lost 3; bases outside the gene matches: 10. Germline-derived CDR1 and CDR2 are SGHDT and YYEEEE. This CDR3 has 16 residues. In DNA form, the CDR3 reads TGTGCCAGCAGCTTGAGGGCACAGGGGCAACTCTACGAGCAGTACTTC. Translated: CASSLRAQGQLYEQYF.

The chain uses TRBV29-1 and TRBJ1-2; tentatively, D is TRBD1 (6 bases). Germline assignment: CDR1 SQVTM and CDR2 ANQGSEA. The V end lost 7 bases, the J end lost 2 bases, and 14 bases lay between the germline ends. The CDR3 loop spans 13 amino acids. CDR3 nucleotide sequence: TGCAGCGCGGCCCTCGGACAGAACTATGGCTACACCTTC. It codes for CSAALGQNYGYTF.

This clone appeared a few times. The V call is TRBV7-2, the J call TRBJ2-5; 10 bases match TRBD2. The CDR3 spans 18 residues. With 0 bases clipped from V and 0 bases from J, the junction kept 7 bases outside the gene matches. Germline lookup yields CDR1 SGHTA and CDR2 FQGNSA. CDR3 coding DNA: TGTGCCAGCAGCTTAGCCGGGACTAGCGCCCGTTACCAAGAGACCCAGTACTTC. Protein sequence: CASSLAGTSARYQETQYF.

The chain has TRBV29-1 and TRBJ1-2; D is perhaps TRBD1 (6 bases). Germline values: CDR1 SQVTM, CDR2 ANQGSEA. This CDR3 has 15 residues. Trimming removed 7 bases at V and 3 bases at J, with 21 bases between. DNA of the CDR3: TGCAGCGGGTTAATTTACAGGGAGGCGGACTATGGCTACACCTTC. Its translation is CSGLIYREADYGYTF.

The chain joins TRBV29-1 to TRBJ2-7, with TRBD2 matching over 13 bases. J gave up 0 bases and V 5 bases, and 7 bases lay outside the gene matches. Germline V lookup: CDR1 SQVTM, CDR2 ANQGSEA. The CDR3 is 16 amino acids. CDR3 amino acids: CSVQGLAGDSSYEQYF. The CDR3 nucleotides are TGCAGCGTTCAAGGACTAGCGGGGGACAGCTCCTACGAGCAGTACTTC.

The V and J genes are TRBV5-6 and TRBJ1-1; D ambiguous. There are 15 residues in the CDR3. The V end lost 4 bases, the J end lost 0 bases, and 13 bases lay between the germline ends. Germline CDR1 SGHDT, CDR2 YYEEEE. CDR3 sequence (DNA): TGTGCCAGCAGCCGCCCGTCGCGCCTGAACACTGAAGCTTTCTTT. Residues: CASSRPSRLNTEAFF. Full variable domain (missing parts from reference TRBV5-6 and TRBJ1-1): DAGVTQSPTHLIKTRGQQVTLRCSPKSGHDTVSWYQQALGQGPQFIFQYYEEEERQRGNFPDRFSGHQFPNYSSELNVNALLLGDSALYLCASSRPSRLNTEAFFGQGTRLTVV.